This T cell receptor (beta chain) was obtained from a study of blood T cell repertoires in COVID-19. TCRdb's table, derived via immunoSEQ multiplex PCR, lists solely in-frame clones and lacks some. The sample includes 200,000 to 300,000 clones, about 91% of them seen just once. This CDR3 spans 15 amino acids. V was clipped by 5 bases and J by 0 bases, with 11 bases between them. Germline V CDR1 and CDR2: SEHNR, FQNEAQ (reference sequence). This chain connects TRBV7-9 to TRBJ2-1, with D tentatively TRBD1 (6 bases). The source of this sequence is a woman aged 25 to 39 with COVID-19, enrolled during active disease. Sequenced sample: peripheral blood. The CDR3 region is CASSRGDNSYNEQFF. The CDR3 nucleotides read TGTGCCAGCAGCCGAGGGGACAACTCCTACAATGAGCAGTTCTTC.